Described below is a single T cell receptor beta chain sequence and its context. Its specificity is unknown. These data come from a study of OX40 agonist ivuxolimab in advanced cancers. Across the study: A diagnosis of hepatocellular carcinoma, melanoma, renal cell or head and neck cancer was present in dose-escalation patients. Partial response was recorded in three patients: one hepatocellular carcinoma and two cutaneous melanoma cases. The study's findings and limits: The authors also found low normalized T-cell clonal expansion in some nonresponders. At 0.1 to 3.0 mg/kg and by week 6, clonal expansion occurred in CD4+ and CD8+ blood T cells.

Germline V gene data show CDR1 as LGHNA and CDR2 as YNFKEQ. The ends lost 0 bases at V and 4 bases at J; junction bases unmatched: 3. The CDR3 consists of 15 residues. Clones were sequenced by immunoSEQ multiplex PCR, and TCRdb holds only the in-frame ones, with some missing. The data show fewer than 85,000 clones, around 85% seen once. This TCR came from an adult with an advanced solid tumor such as melanoma, head and neck, liver or kidney cancer. Sequenced material: CD4+ or CD8+ T cells sorted from blood, taken in a trial of the OX40 agonist ivuxolimab. The chain carries TRBV4-2 and TRBJ1-2, with TRBD1 matching 9 bases. CDR3 region: CASSQEGTGIYGYTF. The DNA for the CDR3 is TGTGCCAGCAGCCAAGAGGGGACAGGGATCTATGGCTACACCTTC.